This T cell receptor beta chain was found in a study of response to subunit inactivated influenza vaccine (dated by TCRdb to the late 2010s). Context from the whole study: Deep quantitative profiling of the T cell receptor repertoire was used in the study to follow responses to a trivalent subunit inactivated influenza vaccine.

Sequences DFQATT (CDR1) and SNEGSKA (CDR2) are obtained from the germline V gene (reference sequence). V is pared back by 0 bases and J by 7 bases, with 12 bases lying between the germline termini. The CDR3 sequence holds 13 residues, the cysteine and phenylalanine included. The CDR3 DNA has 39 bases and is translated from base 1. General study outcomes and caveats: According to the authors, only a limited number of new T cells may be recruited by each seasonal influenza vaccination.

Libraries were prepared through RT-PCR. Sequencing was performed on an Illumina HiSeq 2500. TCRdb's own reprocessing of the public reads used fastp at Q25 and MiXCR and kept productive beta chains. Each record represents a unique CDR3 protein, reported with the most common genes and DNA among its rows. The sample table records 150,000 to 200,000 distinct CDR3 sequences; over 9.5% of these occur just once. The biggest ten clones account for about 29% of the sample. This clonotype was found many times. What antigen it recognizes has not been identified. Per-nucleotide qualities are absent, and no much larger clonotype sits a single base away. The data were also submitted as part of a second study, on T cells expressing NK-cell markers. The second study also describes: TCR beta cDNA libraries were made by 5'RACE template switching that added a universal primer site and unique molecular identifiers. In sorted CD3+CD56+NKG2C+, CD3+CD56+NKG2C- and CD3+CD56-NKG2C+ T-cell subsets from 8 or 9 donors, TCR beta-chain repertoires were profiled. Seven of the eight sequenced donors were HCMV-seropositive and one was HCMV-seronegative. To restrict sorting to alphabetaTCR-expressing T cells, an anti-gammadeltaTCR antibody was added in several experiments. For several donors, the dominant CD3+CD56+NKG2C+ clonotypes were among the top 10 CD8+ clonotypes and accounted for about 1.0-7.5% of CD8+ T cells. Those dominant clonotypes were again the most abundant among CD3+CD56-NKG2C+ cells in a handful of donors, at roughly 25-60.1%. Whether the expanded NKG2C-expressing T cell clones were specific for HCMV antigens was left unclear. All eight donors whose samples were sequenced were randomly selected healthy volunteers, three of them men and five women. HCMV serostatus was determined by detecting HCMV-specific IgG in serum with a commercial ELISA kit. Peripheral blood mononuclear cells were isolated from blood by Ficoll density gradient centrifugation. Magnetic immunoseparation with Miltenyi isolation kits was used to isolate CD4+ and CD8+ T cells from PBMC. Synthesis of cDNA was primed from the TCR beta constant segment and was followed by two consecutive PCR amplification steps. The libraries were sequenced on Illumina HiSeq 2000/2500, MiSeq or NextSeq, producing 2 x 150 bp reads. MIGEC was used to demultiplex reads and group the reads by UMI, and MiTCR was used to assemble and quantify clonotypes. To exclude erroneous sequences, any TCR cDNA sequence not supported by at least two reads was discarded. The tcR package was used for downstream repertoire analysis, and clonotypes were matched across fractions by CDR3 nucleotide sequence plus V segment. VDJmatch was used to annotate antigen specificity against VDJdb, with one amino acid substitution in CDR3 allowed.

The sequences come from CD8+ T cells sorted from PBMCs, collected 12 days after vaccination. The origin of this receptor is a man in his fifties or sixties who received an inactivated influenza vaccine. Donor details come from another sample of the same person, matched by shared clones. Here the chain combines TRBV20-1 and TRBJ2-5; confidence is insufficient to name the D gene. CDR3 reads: CSAREPDSGTQYF. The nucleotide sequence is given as TGCAGTGCTAGAGAACCAGACTCGGGGACCCAGTACTTC.